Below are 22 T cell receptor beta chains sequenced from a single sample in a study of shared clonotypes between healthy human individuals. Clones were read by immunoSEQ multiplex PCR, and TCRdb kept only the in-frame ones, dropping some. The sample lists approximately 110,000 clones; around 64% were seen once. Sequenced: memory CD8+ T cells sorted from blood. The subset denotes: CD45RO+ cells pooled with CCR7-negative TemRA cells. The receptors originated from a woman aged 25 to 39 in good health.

CDR3 residues: CASSQLGSYEQYF. DNA of the CDR3: TGCGCCAGCAGCCAACTGGGGTCCTACGAGCAGTACTTC. The rearrangement links TRBV4-1 to TRBJ2-7; D gene unclear. The CDR3 has 13 residues. Germline lookup yields CDR1 MGHRA and CDR2 YSYEKL. The V gene lost 2 bases and the J gene lost 1 base, with 6 bases spanning the gap.

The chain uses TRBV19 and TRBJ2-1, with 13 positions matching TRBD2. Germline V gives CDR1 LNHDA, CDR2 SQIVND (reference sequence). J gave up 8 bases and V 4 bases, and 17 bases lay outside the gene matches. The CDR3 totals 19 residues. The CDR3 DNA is TGTGCCAGTAGTACCAGATCCCCGACTAGCGGGAGGACATCGGATGAGCAGTTCTTC. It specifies CASSTRSPTSGRTSDEQFF.

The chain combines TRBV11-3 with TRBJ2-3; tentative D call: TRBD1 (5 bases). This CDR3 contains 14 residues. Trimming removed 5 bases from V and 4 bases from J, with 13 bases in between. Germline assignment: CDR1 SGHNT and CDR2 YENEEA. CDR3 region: CASSPPLGPDTQYF. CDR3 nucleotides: TGTGCCAGCAGCCCCCCGTTGGGGCCAGATACGCAGTATTTT.

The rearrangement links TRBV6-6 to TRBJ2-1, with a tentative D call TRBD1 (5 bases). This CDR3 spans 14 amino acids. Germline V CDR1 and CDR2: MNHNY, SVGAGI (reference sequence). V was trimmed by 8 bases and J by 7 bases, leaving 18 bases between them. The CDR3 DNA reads TGTGCCAGCTCAAAGACCGCACAGGCAAATGAGCAGTTCTTC. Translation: CASSKTAQANEQFF.

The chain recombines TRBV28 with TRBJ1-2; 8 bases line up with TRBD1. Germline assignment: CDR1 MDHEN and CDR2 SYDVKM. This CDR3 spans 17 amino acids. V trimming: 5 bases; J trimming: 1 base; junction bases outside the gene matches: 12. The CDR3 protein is CASSPDRGRTFNYGYTF. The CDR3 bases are TGTGCCAGCAGTCCCGACAGGGGACGCACATTTAACTATGGCTACACCTTC.

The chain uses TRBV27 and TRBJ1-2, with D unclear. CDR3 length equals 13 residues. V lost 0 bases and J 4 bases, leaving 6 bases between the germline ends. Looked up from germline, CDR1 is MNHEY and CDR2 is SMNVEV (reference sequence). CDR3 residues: CASSLSKGYGYTF. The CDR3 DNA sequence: TGTGCCAGCAGTTTATCGAAGGGCTATGGCTACACCTTC.

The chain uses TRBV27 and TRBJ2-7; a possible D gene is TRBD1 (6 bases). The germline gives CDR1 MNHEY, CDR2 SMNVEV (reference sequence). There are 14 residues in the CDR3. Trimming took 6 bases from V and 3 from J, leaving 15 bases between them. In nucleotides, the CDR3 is TGTGCCAGCAGCTTAAAAGCAGGGGTCTACGAGCAGTACTTC. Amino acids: CASSLKAGVYEQYF.

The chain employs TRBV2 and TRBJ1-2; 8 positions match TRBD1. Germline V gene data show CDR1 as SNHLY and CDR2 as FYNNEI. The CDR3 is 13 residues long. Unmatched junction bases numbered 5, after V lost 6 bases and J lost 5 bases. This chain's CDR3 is CASRTGVWYGYTF. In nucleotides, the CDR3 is TGTGCCAGCAGGACAGGGGTTTGGTATGGCTACACCTTC.

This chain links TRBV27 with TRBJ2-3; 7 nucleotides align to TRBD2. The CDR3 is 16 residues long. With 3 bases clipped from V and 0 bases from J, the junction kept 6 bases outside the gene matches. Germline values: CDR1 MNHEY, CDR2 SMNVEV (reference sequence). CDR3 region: CASSLEAGTSTDTQYF. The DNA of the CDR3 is TGTGCCAGCAGTTTGGAAGCGGGAACGAGCACAGATACGCAGTATTTT.

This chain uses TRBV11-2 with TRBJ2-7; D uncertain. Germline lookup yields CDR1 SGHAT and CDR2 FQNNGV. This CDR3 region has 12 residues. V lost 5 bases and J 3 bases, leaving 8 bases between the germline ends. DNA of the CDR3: TGTGCCAGCAGCCTGACTTACTACGAGCAGTACTTC. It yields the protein CASSLTYYEQYF.

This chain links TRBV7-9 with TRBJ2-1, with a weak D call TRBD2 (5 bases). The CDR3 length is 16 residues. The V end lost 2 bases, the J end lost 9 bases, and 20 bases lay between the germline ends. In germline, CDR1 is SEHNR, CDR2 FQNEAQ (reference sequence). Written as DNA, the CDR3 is TGTGCCAGCAGCTTATTTAGTTGGGAGAAGAGCGGTGAGCAGTTCTTC. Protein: CASSLFSWEKSGEQFF.

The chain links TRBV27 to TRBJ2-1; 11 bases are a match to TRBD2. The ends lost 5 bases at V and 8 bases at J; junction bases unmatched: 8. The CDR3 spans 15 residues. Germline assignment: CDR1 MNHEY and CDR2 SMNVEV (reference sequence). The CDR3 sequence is CASSGLAGGLDEQFF. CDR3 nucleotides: TGTGCCAGCAGTGGGCTAGCGGGAGGTTTGGATGAGCAGTTCTTC.

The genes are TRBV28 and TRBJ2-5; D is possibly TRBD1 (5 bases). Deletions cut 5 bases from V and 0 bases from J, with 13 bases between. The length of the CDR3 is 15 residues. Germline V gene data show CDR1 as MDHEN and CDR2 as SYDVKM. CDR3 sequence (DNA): TGTGCCAGCAGTCTTCGTGAAGGGGACCAAGAGACCCAGTACTTC. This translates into CASSLREGDQETQYF. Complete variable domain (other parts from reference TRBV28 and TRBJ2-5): DVKVTQSSRYLVKRTGEKVFLECVQDMDHENMFWYRQDPGLGLRLIYFSYDVKMKEKGDIPEGYSVSREKKERFSLILESASTNQTSMYLCASSLREGDQETQYFGPGTRLLVL.

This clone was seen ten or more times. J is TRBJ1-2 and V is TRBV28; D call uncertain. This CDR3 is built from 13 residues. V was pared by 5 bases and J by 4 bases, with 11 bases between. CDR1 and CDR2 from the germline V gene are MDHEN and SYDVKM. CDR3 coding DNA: TGTGCCAGCAGTAGGGAGAGCGGCTATGGCTACACCTTC. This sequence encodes CASSRESGYGYTF.

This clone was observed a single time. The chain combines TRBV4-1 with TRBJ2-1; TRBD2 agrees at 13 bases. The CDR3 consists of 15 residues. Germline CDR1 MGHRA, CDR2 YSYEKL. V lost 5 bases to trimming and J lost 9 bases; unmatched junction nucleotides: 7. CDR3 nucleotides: TGCGCCAGCAGCTACGGACTAGCGGGAGCTCGTGAGCAGTTCTTC. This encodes CASSYGLAGAREQFF.

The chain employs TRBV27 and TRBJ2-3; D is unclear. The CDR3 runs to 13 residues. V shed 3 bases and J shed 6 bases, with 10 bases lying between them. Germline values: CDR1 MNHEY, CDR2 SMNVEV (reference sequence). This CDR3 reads CASSFWGTDTQYF. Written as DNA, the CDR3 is TGTGCCAGCAGTTTTTGGGGTACCGATACGCAGTATTTT.

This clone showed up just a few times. The CDR3: CAWRETSGRAQETQYF. The CDR3 nucleotides read TGTGCCTGGAGAGAGACTAGCGGGAGGGCCCAAGAGACCCAGTACTTC. V and J are TRBV30 and TRBJ2-5, with 14 bases fitting TRBD2. CDR1 GTSNPN and CDR2 SVGIG come from the germline V gene (reference sequence). V lost 3 bases and J lost 1; bases outside the gene matches: 4. CDR3 size: 16 residues.

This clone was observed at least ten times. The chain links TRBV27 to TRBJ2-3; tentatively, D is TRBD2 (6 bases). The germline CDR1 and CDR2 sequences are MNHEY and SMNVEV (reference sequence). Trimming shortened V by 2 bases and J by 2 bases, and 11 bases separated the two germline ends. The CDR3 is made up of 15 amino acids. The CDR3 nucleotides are TGTGCCAGCAGTTTAGGAGGGGTGCCCACAGATACGCAGTATTTT. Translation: CASSLGGVPTDTQYF.

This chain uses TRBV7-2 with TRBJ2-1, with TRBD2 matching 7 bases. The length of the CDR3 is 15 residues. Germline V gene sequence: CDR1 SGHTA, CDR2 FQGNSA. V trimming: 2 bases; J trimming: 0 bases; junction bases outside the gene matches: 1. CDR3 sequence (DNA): TGTGCCAGCAGCTTACGCGGGAGCTCCTACAATGAGCAGTTCTTC. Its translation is CASSLRGSSYNEQFF.

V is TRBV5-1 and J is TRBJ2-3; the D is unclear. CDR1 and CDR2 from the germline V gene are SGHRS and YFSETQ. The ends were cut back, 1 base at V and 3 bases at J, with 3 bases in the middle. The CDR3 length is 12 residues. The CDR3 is CASSLWTDTQYF. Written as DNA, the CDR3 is TGCGCCAGCAGCTTGTGGACAGATACGCAGTATTTT. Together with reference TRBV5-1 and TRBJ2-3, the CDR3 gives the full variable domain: KAGVTQTPRYLIKTRGQQVTLSCSPISGHRSVSWYQQTPGQGLQFLFEYFSETQRNKGNFPGRFSGRQFSNSRSEMNVSTLELGDSALYLCASSLWTDTQYFGPGTRLTVL.

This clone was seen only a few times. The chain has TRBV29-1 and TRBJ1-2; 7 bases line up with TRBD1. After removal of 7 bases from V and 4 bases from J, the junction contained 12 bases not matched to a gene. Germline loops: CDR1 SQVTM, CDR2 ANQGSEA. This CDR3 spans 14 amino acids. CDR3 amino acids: CSAIGQERGYGYTF. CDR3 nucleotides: TGCAGCGCTATCGGACAGGAAAGGGGCTATGGCTACACCTTC.

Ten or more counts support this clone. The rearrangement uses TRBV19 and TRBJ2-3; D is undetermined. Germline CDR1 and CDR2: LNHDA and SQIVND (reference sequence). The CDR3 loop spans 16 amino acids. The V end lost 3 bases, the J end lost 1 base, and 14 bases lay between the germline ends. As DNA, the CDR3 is TGTGCCAGTAGTATTATTCCAGGCCAGGGCACAGATACGCAGTATTTT. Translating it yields CASSIIPGQGTDTQYF.